This T cell receptor beta chain derives from a study of blood T cell repertoires in COVID-19. Study details: In Cohort 3, a recovered donor had either two negative PCRs, clearance, or symptom resolution. Samples of COVID-19 (acute and convalescent) were obtained from the United States, Italy and Spain. In each case, the material was cDNA or gDNA derived from T cells, B-cell-depleted T cells, or PBMCs.

As regards this clone: Its ends do not fully match the called genes, so a read error is possible.

This CDR3 has 14 amino acids. Germline lookup yields CDR1 SNHLY and CDR2 FYNNEI. As processed by the authors: Counts of nucleated cells, estimated from reference gene primer amplification, were obtained. Sequencing was performed with immunoSEQ multiplex PCR; in TCRdb, only in-frame clones are kept and a portion is missing. V and J calls and clone size come straight from that table; D and trimming were deduced from the DNA. The table records about 170,000 clones, approximately 79% of them present only once. This sequence originates from a woman in her seventies in a cohort exposed to, infected with or recovered from COVID-19 (not recorded which). Sequencing input: PBMCs or T cells enriched from blood (not recorded which). V usage is TRBV2 and J usage is TRBJ2-7; 10 bases match TRBD2. The CDR3 DNA is TGTGCCAGCATGGGGCGACAGCCCAGCGGGAGGGCCCACTTC. Amino acids: CASMGRQPSGRAHF.